A selection of T cell receptor beta chains follows, all from one sample in a study of blood T cell repertoires in COVID-19. Here immunoSEQ multiplex PCR was the method, and the copy in TCRdb shows in-frame clones only, minus some. This repertoire shows fewer than 150,000 clones, 82% found once; its top ten account for 4% to 5%. The sample consisted of peripheral blood. Receptors originate from a woman over 75 with acute or convalescent COVID-19. Both conserved end residues are part of each CDR3. A D gene is named only where the DNA matches it firmly. Not all rows give a size; the values are once, few, many and, for expanded clones, a class.

J: TRBJ2-2
V: TRBV4-2
D: NA
size: NA
CDR3: CASSPRQGGNTGELFF
DNA: TGTGCCAGCAGCCCGCGGCAGGGGGGCAACACCGGGGAGCTGTTTTTT

J: TRBJ2-2
V: TRBV5-6
D: NA
size: once
CDR3: CASSLISWGPNPTGELFF
DNA: TGTGCCAGCAGCTTGATCTCCTGGGGGCCAAACCCCACCGGGGAGCTGTTTTTT

J: TRBJ1-3
V: TRBV30
D: NA
size: NA
CDR3: CAWSLLGNTIYF
DNA: TGTGCCTGGAGCCTTCTAGGAAACACCATATATTTT

J: TRBJ1-6
V: TRBV27
D: TRBD1
size: NA
CDR3: CASSSQPGQGLPLHF
DNA: TGTGCCAGCAGTTCCCAGCCCGGACAGGGGTTACCCCTCCACTTT

J: TRBJ2-7
V: TRBV18
D: NA
size: once
CDR3: CASSPRPRSSYEQYF
DNA: TGTGCCAGCTCACCACGGCCCCGAAGCTCCTACGAGCAGTACTTC

J: TRBJ2-4
V: TRBV10-3
D: NA
size: NA
CDR3: CAIKGVGKNIQYF
DNA: TGTGCCATCAAAGGGGTGGGCAAAAACATTCAGTACTTC

J: TRBJ2-1
V: TRBV7-9
D: TRBD1
size: NA
CDR3: CASSPRFRDSLYNEQFF
DNA: TGTGCCAGCAGCCCTCGCTTTCGGGACAGCCTCTACAATGAGCAGTTCTTC

J: TRBJ1-5
V: TRBV24-1
D: NA
size: NA
CDR3: CATSDLQGVGGQPQHF
DNA: TGTGCCACCAGTGATTTGCAAGGGGTAGGGGGTCAGCCCCAGCATTTT

J: TRBJ2-3
V: TRBV3-1/TRBV3-2
D: NA
size: NA
CDR3: CASSPVTPSTDTQYF
DNA: TGTGCCAGCAGCCCAGTAACGCCTAGCACAGATACGCAGTATTTT

J: TRBJ1-5
V: TRBV6-5
D: NA
size: NA
CDR3: CAARSGQPQHF
DNA: TGTGCCGCCCGGTCGGGACAGCCCCAGCATTTT

J: TRBJ2-6
V: TRBV5-1
D: NA
size: NA
CDR3: CANQGPSDKTGANVLTF
DNA: TGCGCCAACCAGGGGCCAAGTGATAAAACTGGGGCCAACGTCCTGACTTTC

J: TRBJ1-2
V: TRBV11-2
D: NA
size: NA
CDR3: CASSSLRTDNYGYTF
DNA: TGTGCCAGCAGCTCACTTCGGACAGACAACTATGGCTACACCTTC

J: TRBJ2-7
V: TRBV2
D: TRBD1
size: NA
CDR3: CASSEWGQDGEQYF
DNA: TGTGCCAGCAGTGAATGGGGACAGGACGGCGAGCAGTACTTC

J: TRBJ2-7
V: TRBV5-1
D: TRBD1
size: NA
CDR3: CASSLTGSGGIYEQYF
DNA: TGCGCCAGCAGCTTAACAGGGTCAGGGGGAATCTACGAGCAGTACTTC

J: TRBJ1-2
V: TRBV21-1
D: NA
size: once
CDR3: CASSKVGTGANYGYTF
DNA: NA

J: TRBJ2-2
V: TRBV6-5
D: TRBD1
size: few
CDR3: CASSPGTDDTGELFF
DNA: TGTGCCAGCAGCCCGGGGACAGACGACACCGGGGAGCTGTTTTTT

J: TRBJ2-1
V: TRBV29-1
D: NA
size: NA
CDR3: CSVEWGVSNEQFF
DNA: TGCAGCGTTGAATGGGGGGTTTCCAATGAGCAGTTCTTC

J: TRBJ2-6
V: TRBV28
D: NA
size: NA
CDR3: CASSLFAHRSGSGANVLTF
DNA: TGTGCCAGCAGTTTATTCGCTCACAGGTCAGGCTCTGGGGCCAACGTCCTGACTTTC

J: TRBJ2-3
V: TRBV10-3
D: NA
size: NA
CDR3: CAITVGGDTDTQYF
DNA: TGTGCCATCACCGTAGGAGGGGACACAGATACGCAGTATTTT

J: TRBJ1-5
V: TRBV5-5
D: NA
size: NA
CDR3: CASSFGVGGAPQPQHF
DNA: TGTGCCAGCAGCTTTGGAGTAGGCGGGGCCCCTCAGCCCCAGCATTTT

J: TRBJ1-6
V: TRBV19
D: TRBD1
size: NA
CDR3: CASSGTVNSPLHF
DNA: TGTGCCAGTTCCGGGACAGTAAATTCACCCCTCCACTTT

J: TRBJ2-3
V: TRBV6-1
D: NA
size: NA
CDR3: CASSEVSGGEQYF
DNA: TGTGCCAGCAGTGAAGTATCCGGGGGTGAACAGTATTTT

J: TRBJ2-5
V: TRBV5-4
D: TRBD2
size: NA
CDR3: CASSPAGTSGPQETQYF
DNA: TGTGCCAGCAGCCCCGCCGGGACTAGCGGACCACAAGAGACCCAGTACTTC

J: TRBJ1-6
V: TRBV7-9
D: TRBD1
size: NA
CDR3: CASSLDRASPLHF
DNA: TGTGCCAGCAGCCTCGACAGGGCTTCACCCCTCCACTTT

J: TRBJ2-5
V: TRBV30
D: NA
size: NA
CDR3: CAWSVQDIPQYF
DNA: TGTGCCTGGAGTGTACAGGACATTCCCCAGTACTTC

J: TRBJ2-5
V: TRBV24-1
D: TRBD2
size: few
CDR3: CATSDSWTSGSAETQYF
DNA: TGTGCCACCAGTGATTCGTGGACTAGCGGGAGTGCAGAGACCCAGTACTTC

J: TRBJ2-2
V: TRBV9
D: TRBD2
size: NA
CDR3: CASSVGDYIKGELFF
DNA: TGTGCCAGCAGCGTCGGGGACTATATAAAAGGGGAGCTGTTTTTT

J: TRBJ1-6
V: TRBV5-1
D: TRBD1
size: NA
CDR3: CASSLEVSGGSSPLHF
DNA: TGCGCCAGCAGCTTGGAAGTCTCAGGGGGTAGTTCACCCCTCCACTTT

J: TRBJ1-1
V: TRBV7-3
D: NA
size: NA
CDR3: CASSPMPLGRGTEAFF
DNA: TGTGCCAGCAGCCCAATGCCCCTGGGGCGAGGCACTGAAGCTTTCTTT

J: TRBJ1-5
V: TRBV10-3
D: TRBD1
size: NA
CDR3: CAISRKQGTGSNQPQHF
DNA: TGTGCCATCAGCCGAAAACAGGGGACAGGGAGCAATCAGCCCCAGCATTTT

J: TRBJ2-7
V: TRBV5-4
D: NA
size: once
CDR3: CASSRPTGGFYEQYF
DNA: TGTGCCAGCAGCAGACCGACAGGTGGATTCTACGAGCAGTACTTC

J: TRBJ1-2
V: TRBV25-1
D: NA
size: NA
CDR3: CASSELEAGPHLVYTF
DNA: TGTGCCAGCAGTGAATTGGAGGCGGGACCCCACTTAGTCTACACCTTC

J: TRBJ1-2
V: TRBV10-3
D: NA
size: NA
CDR3: CAISESIIQGRAYGYTF
DNA: TGTGCCATCAGTGAGTCGATTATACAGGGCCGCGCCTATGGCTACACCTTC

J: TRBJ2-3
V: TRBV7-2
D: TRBD2
size: NA
CDR3: CASSYRAGTLPDTQYF
DNA: TGTGCCAGCAGCTACCGAGCGGGGACCCTTCCAGATACGCAGTATTTT

J: TRBJ1-6
V: TRBV3-1/TRBV3-2
D: TRBD1
size: NA
CDR3: CASSQGPGQPNSPLHF
DNA: TGTGCCAGCAGCCAAGGACCGGGACAGCCGAATTCACCCCTCCACTTT

J: TRBJ2-1
V: TRBV21-1
D: NA
size: NA
CDR3: CASTMRQGRAGGRDNEQFF
DNA: TGTGCCAGCACCATGCGTCAGGGAAGAGCGGGAGGCCGGGACAATGAGCAGTTCTTC

J: TRBJ1-4
V: TRBV18
D: NA
size: NA
CDR3: CASSPRGFGEKLFF
DNA: TGTGCCAGCTCACCACGAGGGTTCGGTGAAAAACTGTTTTTT

J: TRBJ1-1
V: TRBV5-4
D: TRBD1
size: NA
CDR3: CASSLWTGRGGNTEAFF
DNA: TGTGCCAGCAGCCTGTGGACAGGGAGAGGGGGCAACACTGAAGCTTTCTTT

J: TRBJ2-3
V: TRBV3-1/TRBV3-2
D: NA
size: NA
CDR3: CASSQGEGTQYF
DNA: TGTGCCAGCAGCCAAGGAGAGGGTACGCAGTATTTT

J: TRBJ2-2
V: TRBV11-2
D: TRBD2
size: NA
CDR3: CASSWTSGSRRAGELFF
DNA: TGTGCCAGCAGCTGGACTAGCGGGTCCCGGCGGGCCGGGGAGCTGTTTTTT

J: TRBJ2-5
V: TRBV29-1
D: NA
size: NA
CDR3: CSVVDYGKETQYF
DNA: TGCAGCGTTGTGGACTACGGTAAAGAGACCCAGTACTTC

J: TRBJ1-3
V: TRBV7-9
D: TRBD1
size: once
CDR3: CASNRGIGWNTIYF
DNA: TGTGCCAGCAACAGGGGTATCGGGTGGAACACCATATATTTT

J: TRBJ2-5
V: TRBV19
D: NA
size: NA
CDR3: CASSIDDRETQYF
DNA: TGTGCCAGTAGTATAGACGATCGGGAGACCCAGTACTTC

J: TRBJ1-2
V: TRBV30
D: TRBD1
size: NA
CDR3: CASVSGTDYGYTF
DNA: TGTGCCTCCGTCTCCGGGACAGATTATGGCTACACCTTC

J: TRBJ2-3
V: TRBV7-9
D: NA
size: once
CDR3: CASSFGDTQYF
DNA: TGTGCCAGCAGCTTCGGAGATACGCAGTATTTT

J: TRBJ2-5
V: TRBV18
D: NA
size: NA
CDR3: CASSALETGTQYF
DNA: TGTGCCAGCTCAGCGCTGGAGACCGGGACCCAGTACTTC

J: TRBJ2-1
V: TRBV27
D: NA
size: NA
CDR3: CASSPTGAEQFF
DNA: TGTGCCAGCAGTCCAACTGGGGCTGAGCAGTTCTTC

J: TRBJ2-5
V: TRBV15
D: NA
size: NA
CDR3: CATSRDLIYLEETQYF
DNA: TGTGCCACCAGCAGAGATCTTATATATCTGGAGGAGACCCAGTACTTC

J: TRBJ1-1
V: TRBV4-1
D: TRBD1
size: NA
CDR3: CASSQYRGRETEAFF
DNA: TGCGCCAGCAGCCAATACAGGGGAAGGGAGACTGAAGCTTTCTTT

J: TRBJ2-7
V: TRBV9
D: TRBD2
size: NA
CDR3: CASSVGASGSEEQYF
DNA: TGTGCCAGCAGCGTAGGGGCTAGCGGGAGCGAAGAGCAGTACTTC